The 10 T cell receptor beta chains in this list originate from one sample, sequenced in a study of T cell changes during pregnancy in multiple sclerosis. Sequenced by immunoSEQ multiplex PCR; TCRdb stores in-frame clones only, minus some. Of tens of thousands of clones listed, roughly nine tenths are singletons. This sample comprised PBMCs, obtained in the first trimester of pregnancy. The receptors originated from a female donor in good health, serving as a control in a pregnancy study. Some clones in this sample may be carry-over from other donors' samples.

The chain combines TRBV5-1 with TRBJ2-5, with D possibly matching TRBD1 (6 bases). V was pared by 0 bases and J by 4 bases, with 10 bases between. CDR1 and CDR2 from the germline V gene are SGHRS and YFSETQ. CDR3 length equals 14 residues. The CDR3 nucleotides read TGCGCCAGCAGCTTGGTGCAGGGGAGAGAGACCCAGTACTTC. Encoded protein: CASSLVQGRETQYF.

This chain joins TRBV4-3 and TRBJ2-6; no clear D. The CDR3 covers 18 residues. Deletions cut 0 bases from V and 0 bases from J, with 12 bases between. Germline assignment: CDR1 LGHNA and CDR2 YSLEER. The CDR3 is CASSQERSGYSGANVLTF. The CDR3, as DNA: TGCGCCAGCAGCCAAGAACGGTCAGGTTACTCTGGGGCCAACGTCCTGACTTTC.

This chain joins TRBV6-6 and TRBJ2-7, with 7 bases fitting TRBD2. CDR3 size: 12 residues. CDR1 is MNHNY, CDR2 SVGAGI, per germline (reference sequence). V lost 4 bases to trimming and J lost 7 bases; unmatched junction nucleotides: 4. The CDR3 is CASSSSGGEQYF. CDR3 nucleotide sequence: TGTGCCAGCAGTTCTAGCGGAGGTGAGCAGTACTTC.

CDR3 sequence: CAGQSTGDTDTQYF. CDR3 nucleotides: TGTGCCGGACAATCGACAGGGGATACAGATACGCAGTATTTT. The rearrangement joins TRBV6-1 to TRBJ2-3; 8 bases are shared with TRBD1. This CDR3 is built from 14 residues. The germline V gene has CDR1 MNHNS and CDR2 SASEGT. With V trimmed by 11 bases and J by 3 bases, 10 bases remained unmatched.

This rearrangement joins TRBV4-1 to TRBJ1-2; D gene ambiguous. The CDR3 runs 17 residues. V was trimmed by 1 base and J by 0 bases, leaving 15 bases between them. Looked up from germline, CDR1 is MGHRA and CDR2 is YSYEKL. CDR3 nucleotides: TGCGCCAGCAGCCAAGGTAGTTTGGGCCGAGCTAACTATGGCTACACCTTC. Translated, it gives CASSQGSLGRANYGYTF.

The sample holds one count of this clone. The chain uses TRBV5-4 and TRBJ2-6, with 10 bases matching TRBD1. This CDR3 spans 18 amino acids. V shed 4 bases and J 0 bases; nucleotides not matched to a gene: 7. The germline gives CDR1 SGHNT, CDR2 YYREEE (reference sequence). The CDR3 sequence is CASSRRDRGPSGANVLTF. Written as DNA, the CDR3 is TGTGCCAGCAGCAGGAGGGACAGGGGCCCCTCTGGGGCCAACGTCCTGACTTTC.

This clone has a single count. The chain is built from TRBV4-1 and TRBJ2-1; TRBD1 agrees at 10 bases. V was pared by 5 bases and J by 2 bases, with 3 bases of the junction left unmatched. The CDR3 runs to 15 residues. From germline, CDR1 is MGHRA and CDR2 YSYEKL. The CDR3 coding sequence is TGCGCCAGCAGCTCTGGACAGGGGGCCTACAATGAGCAGTTCTTC. Translating gives CASSSGQGAYNEQFF.

This clone is classed as medium-sized (0.01 to 0.1%). This chain uses TRBV6-4 with TRBJ2-3, with 8 bases matching TRBD2. The V and J ends lost 0 bases and 4 bases, in that order; junction bases with no gene match: 0. CDR1 is MRHNA, CDR2 SNTAGT, per germline. This CDR3 region has 14 residues. CDR3 DNA: TGTGCCAGCAGTGACTCAGCGGGAGCAGATACGCAGTATTTT. It translates to CASSDSAGADTQYF.

The chain is built from TRBV5-3 and TRBJ2-7; 9 bases match TRBD1. TRBV5-3 is noted as an ORF with a role that remains uncertain. Trimming took 0 bases from V and 6 from J; bases not matched to a gene: 13. The CDR3 covers 17 residues. CDR3 loop: CARSLDGGLDRGGEQYF. The CDR3 DNA is TGTGCCAGAAGCTTGGATGGTGGGTTGGACAGGGGCGGCGAGCAGTACTTC.

The rearrangement joins TRBV11-3 to TRBJ2-3; 8 positions match TRBD1. The CDR3 runs 18 residues. Germline V gene data show CDR1 as SGHNT and CDR2 as YENEEA. V dropped 5 bases and J dropped 1; count of bases not matched to a gene: 14. The CDR3 nucleotides are TGTGCCAGCAGCCCGGGCAGGGGGCGCCGGGTGGGCACAGATACGCAGTATTTT. Translation: CASSPGRGRRVGTDTQYF.